Below are 30 T cell receptor beta chains sequenced from a single sample in a study of patients and donors after allogeneic stem cell transplantation. TCRdb recomputed calls from the RT-PCR reads with MiXCR, one row per CDR3 protein. This sample carries about 410,000 distinct CDR3 sequences, around 15% of them seen once, and the ten largest clones take about 7%. The sequencing sample was made of blood, either unsorted or a sorted T cell fraction (not recorded which). The receptors were sampled from a human donor who was either an allogeneic HSCT recipient or a stem cell or donor lymphocyte infusion donor (not recorded which). It is not recorded whose cells these are; they may come from a transplant donor.

In its sample, this clonotype was seen a few times. The gene calls are TRBV5-1 and TRBJ1-5; TRBD1 agrees at 9 bases. Germline CDR1 reads SGHRS; CDR2 reads YFSETQ. J lost 1 base, V lost 3 bases, and 17 bases had no gene match. The CDR3 contains 20 residues. The CDR3 here is CASSSPNEKQGTGSNQPQHF. CDR3 sequence (DNA): TGCGCCAGCAGCTCACCCAATGAAAAACAGGGGACAGGGAGCAATCAGCCCCAGCATTTT.

This clonotype was seen ten or more times. Here the CDR3 reads CASSHGEETGNEQYF. Written as DNA, the CDR3 is TGTGCCAGCAGCCACGGTGAGGAAACAGGGAACGAGCAGTACTTC. V is TRBV3-1 and J is TRBJ2-7, with D possibly matching TRBD1 (6 bases). The CDR3 length is 15 residues. Per the germline V gene, CDR1 is LGHDT and CDR2 is YNNKEL (reference sequence). V lost 3 bases and J 5 bases, leaving 17 bases between the germline ends.

This clonotype was recorded at least ten times. The rearrangement joins TRBV12-3 or TRBV12-4 to TRBJ2-1; D may be TRBD1 (6 bases). V gave up 6 bases and J gave up 8 bases, with 23 bases separating them. This CDR3 region has 16 residues. The CDR3 sequence: CASRLAGTRLLDEQFF. The DNA for the CDR3 is TGTGCCAGCAGACTGGCCGGGACACGGCTTTTGGATGAGCAGTTCTTC.

The rearrangement uses TRBV5-1 and TRBJ2-7, with 8 positions matching TRBD2. Germline trimming cut 6 bases from V and 7 bases from J; bases unmatched to any gene: 9. The CDR3 sequence is 13 residues long. CDR1 is SGHRS and CDR2 is YFSETQ in the germline V gene. The CDR3 DNA follows: TGCGCCAGCACTCGGGAGGGCCTCGGAGAGCAGTACTTC. This codes for CASTREGLGEQYF.

This clonotype was seen only a few times. CDR3 coding DNA: TGCAGTGCAGACAGGGGGAATGAGCAGTTCTTC. Translating gives CSADRGNEQFF. This rearrangement joins TRBV20-1 to TRBJ2-1; TRBD1 agrees at 9 bases. Germline loops: CDR1 DFQATT, CDR2 SNEGSKA (reference sequence). V gave up 6 bases and J gave up 7 bases; unmatched junction bases: 1. The CDR3 is 11 amino acids.

This clonotype was observed many times. V is TRBV21-1 and J is TRBJ2-5; TRBD2 is the table's D call and was not checked against the DNA. TRBV21-1 counts as a pseudogene. This CDR3 contains 16 residues. CDR3 in amino acids: CASSKGFLAGGETQYF. The CDR3 bases are TGTGCCAGCAGCAAAGGCTTCTTAGCGGGAGGGGAGACCCAGTACTTC.

This clonotype was picked up many times. The rearrangement uses TRBV24-1 and TRBJ2-7; unclear D gene. CDR1 and CDR2 from the germline V gene are KGHDR and SFDVKD. The CDR3 has 13 residues. Trimming cost V 5 bases and J 0 bases, with 7 bases left between them. Here the CDR3 reads CATSGRYSYEQYF. DNA for the CDR3: TGTGCCACCAGTGGTAGGTACTCCTACGAGCAGTACTTC.

The chain employs TRBV4-1 and TRBJ2-7, with 7 positions matching TRBD2. J was trimmed by 7 bases and V by 3 bases; bases with no gene match: 6. CDR3 length equals 13 residues. CDR1 and CDR2 from the germline V gene are MGHRA and YSYEKL. The CDR3 is CASSHGRDWEQYF. CDR3 in DNA: TGCGCCAGCAGCCATGGGAGGGATTGGGAGCAGTACTTC.

This clonotype has a handful of counts. This chain joins TRBV6-5 and TRBJ1-6; 7 bases align to TRBD1. V trimming: 2 bases; J trimming: 8 bases; junction bases outside the gene matches: 6. The CDR3 is 15 amino acids. Per germline, CDR1 MNHEY and CDR2 SVGAGI. The CDR3 DNA reads as TGTGCCAGCAGTTACAGGGCAGGGGGGGATTCACCCCTCCACTTT. Translated, it gives CASSYRAGGDSPLHF.

The sample holds a few counts of this clonotype. The chain carries TRBV9 and TRBJ2-1, with TRBD2 matching 8 bases. V was pared by 3 bases and J by 8 bases, with 10 bases of the junction left unmatched. The length of the CDR3 is 15 residues. Germline-derived CDR1 and CDR2 are SGDLS and YYNGEE. The CDR3 sequence is CASSGSGGFWYEQFF. CDR3 nucleotides: TGTGCCAGCAGCGGTTCGGGGGGGTTTTGGTATGAGCAGTTCTTC.

This chain joins TRBV24-1 and TRBJ2-2, with D uncertain. Trimming cost V 5 bases and J 3 bases, with 6 bases left between them. Germline lookup yields CDR1 KGHDR and CDR2 SFDVKD. There are 13 residues in the CDR3. The CDR3 sequence is CATSGTYTGELFF. The CDR3 DNA follows: TGTGCCACCAGTGGAACATACACCGGGGAGCTGTTTTTT.

The V call is TRBV14, the J call TRBJ2-7; D possibly corresponds to TRBD2 (5 bases). The V gene's germline CDR1 is SGHDN and CDR2 FVKESK. V gave up 0 bases and J gave up 5 bases, with 23 bases separating them. This CDR3 contains 18 residues. The CDR3 coding sequence is TGTGCCAGCAGCCAAGATTATGCAGCGTCAACCCAGAGGGACGAGCAGTACTTC. This codes for CASSQDYAASTQRDEQYF.

As DNA, the CDR3 is TGTGCCAGCAGTTTTCCCCCGAATCGGAGGTTCAATGAGCAGTTCTTC. This codes for CASSFPPNRRFNEQFF. This rearrangement joins TRBV12-3 or TRBV12-4 to TRBJ2-1; D is perhaps TRBD2 (5 bases). This CDR3 is 16 amino acids long. V dropped 3 bases and J dropped 6 bases, with 18 bases sitting between them.

A few counts support this clonotype. The J gene is TRBJ1-1, the V gene TRBV12-3 or TRBV12-4; tentatively, D is TRBD1 (6 bases). The CDR3 length is 14 residues. Trimming removed 5 bases from V and 0 bases from J, with 10 bases in between. DNA for the CDR3: TGTGCCAGCAGTCACGGACAGCTGAACACTGAAGCTTTCTTT. Its translation: CASSHGQLNTEAFF.

The chain links TRBV4-2 to TRBJ2-1; 9 bases map to TRBD1. The CDR3 consists of 16 residues. Unmatched junction bases numbered 5, after V lost 3 bases and J lost 2 bases. Germline CDR1 reads LGHNA; CDR2 reads YNFKEQ. The CDR3 DNA reads TGTGCCAGCAGCCATACCGGGACAGGGACCTACAATGAGCAGTTCTTC. Protein: CASSHTGTGTYNEQFF.

V is TRBV29-1 and J is TRBJ2-1; D is uncertain. The germline V gene has CDR1 SQVTM and CDR2 ANQGSEA. Deletions cut 0 bases from V and 6 bases from J, with 6 bases between. The CDR3 extends over 12 amino acids. CDR3 sequence reads: CSVEDIFNEQFF. The CDR3 DNA follows: TGCAGCGTTGAAGATATCTTCAATGAGCAGTTCTTC.

This clonotype has a handful of counts. V is TRBV12-3 or TRBV12-4 and J is TRBJ2-1; 13 nucleotides match TRBD2. The ends lost 4 bases at V and 8 bases at J; junction bases unmatched: 5. The CDR3 has 15 residues. The CDR3 DNA is TGTGCCAGCAGTTGGGGGACTAGCGGGGTCGATGAGCAGTTCTTC. The encoded protein is CASSWGTSGVDEQFF.

This clonotype was seen only a few times. The rearrangement links TRBV20-1 to TRBJ2-7; D possibly uses TRBD1 or TRBD2 (5 bases each). Trimming cost V 4 bases and J 2 bases, with 12 bases left between them. CDR1 is DFQATT, CDR2 SNEGSKA, per germline (reference sequence). The CDR3 totals 13 residues. CDR3 sequence (DNA): TGCAGTGCTACCGGGACGGAAGCCTACGAGCAGTACTTC. Amino acid sequence: CSATGTEAYEQYF.

A few counts support this clonotype. V and J are TRBV12-3 or TRBV12-4 and TRBJ2-1; D is unresolved. The CDR3 loop spans 13 amino acids. V was pared by 5 bases and J by 7 bases, with 12 bases between. The DNA for the CDR3 is TGTGCCAGCAGTCTGGGGATTGGAAATGAGCAGTTCTTC. The encoded protein is CASSLGIGNEQFF.

The chain employs TRBV12-3 or TRBV12-4 and TRBJ1-1, with D hard to call. Trimming took 5 bases from V and 10 from J, leaving 20 bases between them. There are 14 residues in the CDR3. CDR3 amino acids: CASSRPRIALGAFF. CDR3 DNA: TGTGCCAGCAGTCGACCGCGGATTGCCCTGGGAGCTTTCTTT.

This clonotype was detected only a few times. The chain combines TRBV9 with TRBJ2-1; perhaps TRBD2 as D (5 bases). V was shortened by 0 bases and J by 0 bases, with 10 bases between the two germline ends. Germline V gene data show CDR1 as SGDLS and CDR2 as YYNGEE. The CDR3 loop spans 16 amino acids. CDR3 DNA sequence: TGTGCCAGCAGCGTAGACCTAGCCGCCTCCTACAATGAGCAGTTCTTC. It is translated as CASSVDLAASYNEQFF.

This clonotype was seen a few times. The chain recombines TRBV20-1 with TRBJ2-7, with TRBD1 identical over 8 bases. V dropped 6 bases and J dropped 5; count of bases not matched to a gene: 6. Germline CDR1 is DFQATT and CDR2 is SNEGSKA (reference sequence). There are 12 residues in the CDR3. The CDR3 nucleotides read TGCAGTGCCGCCGGGGACAGGAACGAGCAGTACTTC. Translating gives CSAAGDRNEQYF.

This clonotype was recorded a few times. The CDR3 region is CASRGGARETQYF. CDR3 coding DNA: TGTGCCAGCAGGGGCGGGGCGAGGGAGACCCAGTACTTC. This rearrangement joins TRBV28 to TRBJ2-5, with D possibly matching TRBD2 (6 bases). V lost 6 bases, J lost 5 bases, and 13 bases lay in between. Germline V CDR1 and CDR2: MDHEN, SYDVKM. This CDR3 spans 13 amino acids. The variable domain in full, completed from reference TRBV28 and TRBJ2-5, reads DVKVTQSSRYLVKRTGEKVFLECVQDMDHENMFWYRQDPGLGLRLIYFSYDVKMKEKGDIPEGYSVSREKKERFSLILESASTNQTSMYLCASRGGARETQYFGPGTRLLVL.

This clonotype was observed a few times. This chain connects TRBV2 to TRBJ1-2; 7 nucleotides align to TRBD1. The CDR3 is 15 amino acids. With 7 bases clipped from V and 4 bases from J, the junction kept 12 bases outside the gene matches. Germline V gene data show CDR1 as SNHLY and CDR2 as FYNNEI. The CDR3 region is CASMKPGGRSYGYTF. CDR3 sequence (DNA): TGTGCCAGCATGAAACCAGGGGGTCGGAGCTATGGCTACACCTTC.

The chain couples TRBV20-1 to TRBJ2-7; maybe TRBD2 (5 bases). CDR3 size: 15 residues. V was shortened by 5 bases and J by 0 bases, with 17 bases between the two germline ends. Germline-derived CDR1 and CDR2 are DFQATT and SNEGSKA (reference sequence). The CDR3 spells CSALGGRESSYEQYF. The CDR3 DNA is TGCAGTGCTCTAGGAGGACGGGAAAGCTCCTACGAGCAGTACTTC.

The table lists this clonotype with many counts. This sequence joins TRBV12-3 or TRBV12-4 and TRBJ1-4; D gene uncertain. The CDR3 is made up of 15 amino acids. V was clipped by 2 bases and J by 5 bases, with 12 bases between them. CDR3 sequence reads: CASSLLSRFNEKLFF. The CDR3 nucleotides are TGTGCCAGCAGTTTACTGTCCAGGTTCAATGAAAAACTGTTTTTT.

The chain has TRBV5-6 and TRBJ2-4, with no clear D. Per germline, CDR1 SGHDT and CDR2 YYEEEE. The CDR3 loop spans 14 amino acids. Trimming shortened V by 1 base and J by 0 bases, and 5 bases separated the two germline ends. CDR3 in amino acids: CASSLSLAKNIQYF. The CDR3 DNA is TGTGCCAGCAGCTTGTCCTTAGCCAAAAACATTCAGTACTTC.

This clonotype was recorded many times. J is TRBJ2-2 and V is TRBV5-1; 7 bases align to TRBD1. Germline V gene sequence: CDR1 SGHRS, CDR2 YFSETQ. V lost 3 bases, J lost 5 bases, and 4 bases stayed unmatched. The CDR3 runs to 14 residues. The chain's CDR3 is CASSYIQGTGELFF. The CDR3 nucleotides are TGCGCCAGCAGCTATATACAGGGGACCGGGGAGCTGTTTTTT.

V is TRBV5-6 and J is TRBJ2-7; D possibly corresponds to TRBD2 (5 bases). This CDR3 spans 13 amino acids. V was cut by 4 bases and J by 4 bases, with 12 bases left in between. Germline V gene lookup returns CDR1 SGHDT and CDR2 YYEEEE. The CDR3 is CASSQIGLYEQYF. CDR3 nucleotide sequence: TGTGCCAGCAGCCAAATTGGACTGTACGAGCAGTACTTC.

The rearrangement joins TRBV10-3 to TRBJ2-5, with 7 bases fitting TRBD2. CDR1 and CDR2 (germline): ENHRY, SYGVKD. CDR3 length: 15 residues. V was clipped by 4 bases and J by 2 bases; unmatched bases: 7. The CDR3 loop is CAISAEASGQETQYF. CDR3 nucleotides: TGTGCCATCAGTGCTGAGGCTAGCGGTCAAGAGACCCAGTACTTC.